Shown below are 23 T cell receptor beta chains from a single sample sequenced in a study of cytomegalovirus exposure and HLA in healthy donors. Primers: 60 Vbeta forward and 13 Jbeta reverse. Data came from immunoSEQ multiplex PCR; TCRdb stores just in-frame clones and leaves some out. The sample has 36,000 or so clones, 84% seen once; the top ten hold 3.6%. Sequencing was performed on PBMCs. The origin of the receptors is a woman aged 18 to 35 in good health and CMV-seronegative.

The chain recombines TRBV19 with TRBJ1-5; D is perhaps TRBD1 (5 bases). Trimming shortened V by 6 bases and J by 1 base, and 13 bases separated the two germline ends. The CDR3 runs to 15 residues. Germline V gene lookup returns CDR1 LNHDA and CDR2 SQIVND (reference sequence). CDR3 sequence reads: CASRGLDGSNQPQHF. The DNA for the CDR3 is TGTGCCAGTAGGGGGCTCGACGGGAGCAATCAGCCCCAGCATTTT.

V gene TRBV4-3 combines with J gene TRBJ2-2; 12 nucleotides line up with TRBD1. The CDR3 contains 18 residues. The trim removed 0 bases at V and 6 bases at J, leaving 8 bases unmatched. Germline V lookup: CDR1 LGHNA, CDR2 YSLEER. The DNA for the CDR3 is TGCGCCAGCAGCCAAGATCTAGGGACAGGGGGCCTCTCCGGGGAGCTGTTTTTT. Translating it yields CASSQDLGTGGLSGELFF.

V is TRBV19 and J is TRBJ2-1, with 7 bases matching TRBD1. From germline, CDR1 is LNHDA and CDR2 SQIVND (reference sequence). The CDR3 is 15 amino acids. J lost 6 bases, V lost 10 bases, and 15 bases had no gene match. The CDR3 here is CATTAQGESLNEQFF. The CDR3 DNA reads as TGTGCCACCACCGCCCAGGGGGAGAGCCTCAATGAGCAGTTCTTC.

The gene calls are TRBV19 and TRBJ2-5; perhaps TRBD2 as D (6 bases). Germline CDR1 is LNHDA and CDR2 is SQIVND (reference sequence). Trimming pared 2 bases from V and 5 bases from J, leaving 12 bases between. The CDR3 sequence is 14 residues long. The CDR3 bases are TGTGCCAGTAGTATATTGGGGGGACTCGAGACCCAGTACTTC. Its translation: CASSILGGLETQYF.

With respect to this clone: Other DNA sequences in this sample translate to the same CDR3. This chain joins TRBV5-1 and TRBJ1-1; no firm D call. Germline CDR1 and CDR2: SGHRS and YFSETQ. V lost 0 bases and J 3 bases, leaving 9 bases between the germline ends. The CDR3 consists of 14 residues. CDR3 sequence: CASSLAGGYTEAFF. The CDR3 DNA reads TGCGCCAGCAGCTTGGCTGGAGGCTACACTGAAGCTTTCTTT.

This clone was counted once. The J gene is TRBJ2-2, the V gene TRBV7-9; 7 nucleotides align to TRBD1. The trim removed 4 bases at V and 2 bases at J, leaving 10 bases unmatched. CDR3 length equals 17 residues. Germline V gene lookup returns CDR1 SEHNR and CDR2 FQNEAQ (reference sequence). The CDR3 sequence is CASSSPRTGHNTGELFF. DNA for the CDR3: TGTGCCAGCAGCTCGCCCCGGACAGGCCATAACACCGGGGAGCTGTTTTTT.

The chain uses TRBV6-5 and TRBJ2-7; 11 bases align to TRBD2. V lost 6 bases and J lost 7; bases outside the gene matches: 5. This CDR3 is built from 13 residues. From germline, CDR1 is MNHEY and CDR2 SVGAGI. In DNA, the CDR3 is TGTGCCAGCAGGAAGGGGACTAGCGGAGAGCAGTACTTC. Amino acid sequence: CASRKGTSGEQYF.

This clone turned up a few times. The V call is TRBV7-9, the J call TRBJ2-1; tentatively, D is TRBD2 (6 bases). V was shortened by 5 bases and J by 8 bases, with 16 bases between the two germline ends. The length of the CDR3 is 14 residues. In germline, CDR1 is SEHNR, CDR2 FQNEAQ (reference sequence). The CDR3 region has the DNA TGTGCCAGCAGCCCCATCGGACCTAGCGATGAGCAGTTCTTC. Translation gives CASSPIGPSDEQFF.

CDR3 sequence: CAISPGTVMNTEAFF. The CDR3 bases are TGTGCCATCAGTCCCGGGACAGTTATGAACACTGAAGCTTTCTTT. V is TRBV10-3 and J is TRBJ1-1; TRBD1 aligns across 7 bases. Germline CDR1 ENHRY, CDR2 SYGVKD. The CDR3 extends over 15 amino acids. Unmatched junction bases numbered 6, after V lost 5 bases and J lost 0 bases.

This chain joins TRBV7-2 and TRBJ1-1, with D uncertain. The CDR3 totals 12 residues. The V end was cut by 2 bases, the J end by 10 bases, with 11 bases between. CDR1 is SGHTA, CDR2 FQGNSA, per germline. DNA of the CDR3: TGTGCCAGCAGCTTAATGAGGGTGGGAGCTTTCTTT. Translating it yields CASSLMRVGAFF.

CDR3 amino acids: CASSGDRIVGQPQHF. The CDR3 DNA follows: TGTGCCAGCAGTGGGGACAGGATAGTAGGTCAGCCCCAGCATTTT. The chain recombines TRBV2 with TRBJ1-5, with 8 bases lining up with TRBD1. Germline CDR1 and CDR2: SNHLY and FYNNEI. The CDR3 sequence is 15 residues long. V dropped 4 bases and J dropped 6; count of bases not matched to a gene: 8.

The rearrangement links TRBV27 to TRBJ2-5; TRBD2 aligns across 7 bases. The closer fit of TRBJ2-7 to the DNA end suggests the J call may be wrong. Germline CDR1 reads MNHEY; CDR2 reads SMNVEV (reference sequence). This CDR3 has 16 residues. Written as DNA, the CDR3 is TGTGCCAGCAGTTTCCAACCCAGCGGGGCGATATACGAGCAGTACTTC. Translated: CASSFQPSGAIYEQYF.

CDR3 residues: CASSQISGEPYGYTF. The DNA of the CDR3 is TGTGCCAGCAGCCAAATTAGTGGGGAGCCCTATGGCTACACCTTC. The rearrangement links TRBV5-4 to TRBJ1-2; D ambiguous. Trimming cost V 4 bases and J 4 bases, with 17 bases left between them. The CDR3 runs to 15 residues. Germline CDR1 and CDR2: SGHNT and YYREEE (reference sequence).

In its sample, this clone was seen a few times. The chain recombines TRBV7-3 with TRBJ2-2; 10 nucleotides match TRBD1. Germline CDR1 is SGHTA and CDR2 is FQGTGA. The length of the CDR3 is 16 residues. The V and J ends lost 4 bases and 1 base, in that order; junction bases with no gene match: 3. The CDR3 protein is CASSSRTGGNTGELFF. CDR3 DNA: TGTGCCAGCAGCTCAAGGACAGGGGGGAACACCGGGGAGCTGTTTTTT.

This chain connects TRBV21-1 to TRBJ2-7; the DNA was not used to check the table's D call, TRBD2. TRBV21-1 is a pseudogene locus. This CDR3 contains 16 residues. Written as DNA, the CDR3 is TGTGCCAGCAGCAGGCCCCACCGTACTAGCGTCTACGAGCAGTACTTC. Protein product: CASSRPHRTSVYEQYF.

The chain is built from TRBV5-1 and TRBJ2-3; 10 nucleotides match TRBD1. This CDR3 comprises 15 residues. Trimming took 0 bases from V and 4 from J; bases not matched to a gene: 2. Germline CDR1 reads SGHRS; CDR2 reads YFSETQ. CDR3 residues: CASSLVTGGADTQYF. The CDR3 bases are TGCGCCAGCAGCTTGGTGACAGGGGGCGCAGATACGCAGTATTTT.

The chain couples TRBV4-1 to TRBJ2-3; D may be TRBD2 (5 bases). Germline V lookup: CDR1 MGHRA, CDR2 YSYEKL. V dropped 0 bases and J dropped 3 bases, with 10 bases sitting between them. The CDR3 is made up of 15 amino acids. Here the CDR3 DNA reads TGCGCCAGCAGCCAAGATAGGTCGGGAACAGATACGCAGTATTTT. Translation: CASSQDRSGTDTQYF.

This clone came up once. This rearrangement joins TRBV2 to TRBJ1-4; 10 bases line up with TRBD1. Germline CDR1 and CDR2: SNHLY and FYNNEI. This CDR3 is 14 amino acids long. With 4 bases clipped from V and 9 bases from J, the junction kept 5 bases outside the gene matches. CDR3: CASSVEDRGKKLFF. CDR3 nucleotides: TGTGCCAGCAGTGTAGAGGACAGGGGGAAAAAACTGTTTTTT. Using reference TRBV2 and TRBJ1-4 for the parts outside the CDR3, the full variable domain is EPEVTQTPSHQVTQMGQEVILRCVPISNHLYFYWYRQILGQKVEFLVSFYNNEISEKSEIFDDQFSVERPDGSNFTLKIRSTKLEDSAMYFCASSVEDRGKKLFFGSGTQLSVL.

The chain carries TRBV30 and TRBJ1-1; maybe TRBD1 (5 bases). Trimming pared 4 bases from V and 6 bases from J, leaving 18 bases between. The germline CDR1 and CDR2 sequences are GTSNPN and SVGIG (reference sequence). The CDR3 extends over 14 amino acids. The CDR3 nucleotides read TGTGCCTGGACTCGGGGAGGGCCGGGGCCTGAAGCTTTCTTT. Its translation is CAWTRGGPGPEAFF.

V gene TRBV6-5 combines with J gene TRBJ2-1, with D uncertain. This CDR3 has 14 amino acids. V lost 5 bases and J lost 2, with 10 bases in between. Germline CDR1 and CDR2: MNHEY and SVGAGI. The CDR3 reads CASSLSLAYNEQFF. DNA of the CDR3: TGTGCCAGCAGTCTCTCCCTAGCCTACAATGAGCAGTTCTTC.

The CDR3 bases are TGTGCCAGCTCACTACGGACAGGGAGGGACACTGAAGCTTTCTTT. Translation: CASSLRTGRDTEAFF. The V gene is TRBV18, the J gene TRBJ1-1; 8 bases align to TRBD1. The germline CDR1 and CDR2 sequences are KGHSH and LQKENI. The CDR3 runs 15 residues. The V segment lost 4 bases and the J segment 3 bases; nucleotides outside the gene matches: 7.

The sample holds one count of this clone. The rearrangement uses TRBV5-1 and TRBJ2-5; TRBD2 matches at 7 bases. CDR1 SGHRS and CDR2 YFSETQ come from the germline V gene. V lost 1 base, J lost 1 base, and 7 bases stayed unmatched. The CDR3 loop spans 16 amino acids. CDR3 sequence (DNA): TGCGCCAGCAGCTTGTTCGTGAGCGGGGCCCAAGAGACCCAGTACTTC. Translated, it gives CASSLFVSGAQETQYF.

The chain links TRBV6-5 to TRBJ1-1, with no clear D. The CDR3 runs 15 residues. Germline V lookup: CDR1 MNHEY, CDR2 SVGAGI. Trimming took 2 bases from V and 1 from J, leaving 11 bases between them. The CDR3 protein is CASSYDPSENTEAFF. Written as DNA, the CDR3 is TGTGCCAGCAGTTACGATCCTTCAGAGAACACTGAAGCTTTCTTT.